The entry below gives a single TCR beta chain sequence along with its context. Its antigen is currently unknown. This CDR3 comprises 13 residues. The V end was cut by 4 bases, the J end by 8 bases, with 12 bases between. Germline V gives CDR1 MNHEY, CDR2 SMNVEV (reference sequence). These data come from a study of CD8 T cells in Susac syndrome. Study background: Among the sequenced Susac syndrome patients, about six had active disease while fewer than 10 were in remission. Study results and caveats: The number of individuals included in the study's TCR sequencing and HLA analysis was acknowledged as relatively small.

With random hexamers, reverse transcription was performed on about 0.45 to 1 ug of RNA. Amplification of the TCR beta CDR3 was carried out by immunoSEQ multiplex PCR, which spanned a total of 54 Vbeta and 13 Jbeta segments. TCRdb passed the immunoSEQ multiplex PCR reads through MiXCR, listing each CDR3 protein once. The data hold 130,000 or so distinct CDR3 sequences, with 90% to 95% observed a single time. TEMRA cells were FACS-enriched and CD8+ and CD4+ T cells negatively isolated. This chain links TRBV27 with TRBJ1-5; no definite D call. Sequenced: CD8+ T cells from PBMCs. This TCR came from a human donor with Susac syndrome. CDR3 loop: CASSSTGLKPQHF. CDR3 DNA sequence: TGTGCCAGCAGTTCCACCGGTTTAAAGCCCCAGCATTTT.